What follows are 5 T cell receptor beta chains derived from one specimen sequenced in a study of cytomegalovirus exposure and HLA in healthy donors. A multiplex PCR was run with 60 Vbeta primers and 13 Jbeta primers. The protocol was immunoSEQ multiplex PCR, while the TCRdb copy is restricted to in-frame clones and leaves out a portion. The sample includes approximately 97,000 clones, about 81% of them seen just once. The sample taken for sequencing was PBMCs. These receptor sequences come from a man in his forties or fifties in good health and CMV-seropositive.

The CDR3 loop is CAIGAGGSEQYF. CDR3 DNA sequence: TGTGCCATCGGGGCAGGCGGATCTGAGCAGTACTTC. This sequence joins TRBV10-3 and TRBJ2-7; D is perhaps TRBD1 (5 bases). Trimming stripped 8 bases from V and 7 bases from J, with 15 bases between. This CDR3 spans 12 amino acids. Germline values: CDR1 ENHRY, CDR2 SYGVKD.

This chain joins TRBV6-5 and TRBJ1-2; tentatively, D is TRBD1 (5 bases). This CDR3 comprises 15 residues. V was shortened by 5 bases and J by 2 bases, with 15 bases between the two germline ends. Per the germline V gene, CDR1 is MNHEY and CDR2 is SVGAGI. CDR3 nucleotides: TGTGCCAGCAGTCTGGCGCTAGGGGCGAACTATGGCTACACCTTC. This translates into CASSLALGANYGYTF.

The chain recombines TRBV7-2 with TRBJ2-7; 13 bases are shared with TRBD2. Germline CDR1 is SGHTA and CDR2 is FQGNSA. V lost 5 bases, J lost 7 bases, and 8 bases stayed unmatched. The CDR3 runs to 15 residues. CDR3 residues: CASSPTSGGAGEQYF. The CDR3 DNA sequence: TGTGCCAGCAGCCCCACTAGCGGGGGGGCGGGGGAGCAGTACTTC. The whole variable domain, remainder taken from reference TRBV7-2 and TRBJ2-7, is GAGVSQSPSNKVTEKGKDVELRCDPISGHTALYWYRQSLGQGLEFLIYFQGNSAPDKSGLPSDRFSAERTGGSVSTLTIQRTQQEDSAVYLCASSPTSGGAGEQYFGPGTRLTVT.

The CDR3 reads CASSRGQGGGSGANVLTF. In DNA, the CDR3 is TGTGCCAGCAGCCGGGGACAGGGGGGTGGGTCTGGGGCCAACGTCCTGACTTTC. The rearrangement uses TRBV5-5 and TRBJ2-6; 11 bases agree with TRBD1. Germline CDR1 reads SGHKS; CDR2 reads YYEKEE (reference sequence). There are 18 residues in the CDR3. With V trimmed by 4 bases and J by 1 base, 7 bases remained unmatched.

The J gene is TRBJ2-1, the V gene TRBV7-2; possibly TRBD1 for D (6 bases). This CDR3 contains 15 residues. Germline V gene sequence: CDR1 SGHTA, CDR2 FQGNSA. V shed 5 bases and J shed 4 bases, with 15 bases lying between them. CDR3 in DNA: TGTGCCAGCAGCACTCGGGGACAATCTTACAATGAGCAGTTCTTC. Amino acids: CASSTRGQSYNEQFF.